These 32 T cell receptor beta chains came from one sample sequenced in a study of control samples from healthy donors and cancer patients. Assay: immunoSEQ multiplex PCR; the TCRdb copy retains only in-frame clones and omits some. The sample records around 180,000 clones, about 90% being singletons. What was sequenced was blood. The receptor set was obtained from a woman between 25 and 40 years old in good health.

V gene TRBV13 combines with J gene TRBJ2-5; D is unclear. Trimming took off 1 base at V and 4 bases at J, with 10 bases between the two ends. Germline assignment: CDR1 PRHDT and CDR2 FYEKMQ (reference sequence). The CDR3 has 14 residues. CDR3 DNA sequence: TGTGCCAGCAGCTTAGAGTCTAGGACAGAGACCCAGTACTTC. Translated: CASSLESRTETQYF.

As DNA, the CDR3 is TGTGCCAGCAGTTTGGAGGGCGGGGGCTACAATGAGCAGTTCTTC. Translating gives CASSLEGGGYNEQFF. This sequence joins TRBV28 and TRBJ2-1, with 7 bases matching TRBD2. Losses at the gene ends were 3 bases for V and 3 bases for J; bases not matched to a gene: 5. The CDR3 runs 15 residues. Germline CDR1 MDHEN, CDR2 SYDVKM.

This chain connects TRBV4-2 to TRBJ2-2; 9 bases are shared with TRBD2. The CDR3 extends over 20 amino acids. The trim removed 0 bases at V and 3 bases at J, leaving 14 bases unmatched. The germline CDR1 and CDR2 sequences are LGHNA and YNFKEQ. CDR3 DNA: TGTGCCAGCAGCCAAGATTCATCCGCGGGGGGGCTTTGGTACACCGGGGAGCTGTTTTTT. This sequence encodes CASSQDSSAGGLWYTGELFF.

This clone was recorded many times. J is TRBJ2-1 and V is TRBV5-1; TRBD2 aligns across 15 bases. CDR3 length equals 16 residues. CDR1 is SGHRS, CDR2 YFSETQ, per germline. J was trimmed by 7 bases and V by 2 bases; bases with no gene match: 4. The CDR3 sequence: CASSLGLAGGPNEQFF. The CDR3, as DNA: TGCGCCAGCAGCTTAGGACTAGCGGGAGGGCCTAATGAGCAGTTCTTC.

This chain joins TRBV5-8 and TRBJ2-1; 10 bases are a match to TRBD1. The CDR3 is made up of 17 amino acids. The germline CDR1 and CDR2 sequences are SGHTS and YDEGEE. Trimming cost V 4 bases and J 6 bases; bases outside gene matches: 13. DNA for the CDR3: TGTGCCAGCAGCCCAGCTTTGTGGGACAGGGGAATCAATGAGCAGTTCTTC. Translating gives CASSPALWDRGINEQFF.

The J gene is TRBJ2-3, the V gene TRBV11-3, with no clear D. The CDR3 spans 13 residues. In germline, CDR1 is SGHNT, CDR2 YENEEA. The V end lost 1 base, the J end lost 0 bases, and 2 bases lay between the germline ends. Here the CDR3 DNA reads TGTGCCAGCAGCTTAGGGAGCACAGATACGCAGTATTTT. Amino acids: CASSLGSTDTQYF.

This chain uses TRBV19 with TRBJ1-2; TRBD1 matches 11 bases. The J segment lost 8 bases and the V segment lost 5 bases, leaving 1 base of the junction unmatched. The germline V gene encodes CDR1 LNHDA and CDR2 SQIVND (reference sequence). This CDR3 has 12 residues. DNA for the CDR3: TGTGCCAGTAGTTGGACAGGGGGCGGCTACACCTTC. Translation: CASSWTGGGYTF.

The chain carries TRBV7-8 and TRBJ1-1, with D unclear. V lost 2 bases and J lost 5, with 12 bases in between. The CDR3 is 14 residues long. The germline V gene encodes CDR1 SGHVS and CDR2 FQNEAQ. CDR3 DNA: TGTGCCAGCAGCTTAAGTCTCCGTGAGACTGAAGCTTTCTTT. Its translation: CASSLSLRETEAFF.

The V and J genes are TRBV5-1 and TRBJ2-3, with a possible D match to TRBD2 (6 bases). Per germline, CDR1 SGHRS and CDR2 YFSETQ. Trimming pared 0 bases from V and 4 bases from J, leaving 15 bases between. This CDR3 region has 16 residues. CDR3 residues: CASSLEWRDPPDTQYF. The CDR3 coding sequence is TGCGCCAGCAGCTTGGAATGGCGGGACCCCCCAGATACGCAGTATTTT.

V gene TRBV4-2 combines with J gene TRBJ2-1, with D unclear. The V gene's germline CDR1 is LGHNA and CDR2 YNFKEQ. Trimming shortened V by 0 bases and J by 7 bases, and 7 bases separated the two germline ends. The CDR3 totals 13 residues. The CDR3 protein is CASSQERPNEQFF. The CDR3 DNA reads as TGTGCCAGCAGCCAAGAGAGGCCGAATGAGCAGTTCTTC.

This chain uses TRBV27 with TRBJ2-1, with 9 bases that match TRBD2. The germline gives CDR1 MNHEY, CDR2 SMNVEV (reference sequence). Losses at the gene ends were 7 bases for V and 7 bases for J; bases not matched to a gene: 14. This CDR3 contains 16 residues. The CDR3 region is CASTSLAGLWVNEQFF. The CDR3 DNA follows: TGTGCCAGCACGTCCCTAGCGGGGCTCTGGGTGAATGAGCAGTTCTTC.

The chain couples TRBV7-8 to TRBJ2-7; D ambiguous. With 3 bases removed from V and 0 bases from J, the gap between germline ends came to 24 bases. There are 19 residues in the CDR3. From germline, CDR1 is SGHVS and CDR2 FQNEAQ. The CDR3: CASSFPQLAGPSSSYEQYF. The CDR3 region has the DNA TGTGCCAGCAGCTTTCCTCAACTCGCAGGACCTTCGAGCTCCTACGAGCAGTACTTC. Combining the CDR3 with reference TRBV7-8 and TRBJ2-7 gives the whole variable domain GAGVSQSPRYKVAKRGQDVALRCDPISGHVSLFWYQQALGQGPEFLTYFQNEAQLDKSGLPSDRFFAERPEGSVSTLKIQRTQQEDSAVYLCASSFPQLAGPSSSYEQYFGPGTRLTVT.

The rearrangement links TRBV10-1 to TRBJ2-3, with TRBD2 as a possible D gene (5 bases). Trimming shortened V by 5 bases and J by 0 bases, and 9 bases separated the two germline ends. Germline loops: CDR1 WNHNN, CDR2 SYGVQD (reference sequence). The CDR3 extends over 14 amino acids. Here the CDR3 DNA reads TGCGCCAGCAGTTCGGGGTTGAGCACAGATACGCAGTATTTT. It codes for CASSSGLSTDTQYF.

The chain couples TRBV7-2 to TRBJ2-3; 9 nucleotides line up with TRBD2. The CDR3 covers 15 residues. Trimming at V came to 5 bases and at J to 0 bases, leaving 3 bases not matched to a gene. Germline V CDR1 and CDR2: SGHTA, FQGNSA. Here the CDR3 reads CASSGLATSTDTQYF. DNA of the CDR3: TGTGCCAGCAGCGGACTAGCGACTAGCACAGATACGCAGTATTTT. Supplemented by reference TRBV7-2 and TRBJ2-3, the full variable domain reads GAGVSQSPSNKVTEKGKDVELRCDPISGHTALYWYRQSLGQGLEFLIYFQGNSAPDKSGLPSDRFSAERTGGSVSTLTIQRTQQEDSAVYLCASSGLATSTDTQYFGPGTRLTVL.

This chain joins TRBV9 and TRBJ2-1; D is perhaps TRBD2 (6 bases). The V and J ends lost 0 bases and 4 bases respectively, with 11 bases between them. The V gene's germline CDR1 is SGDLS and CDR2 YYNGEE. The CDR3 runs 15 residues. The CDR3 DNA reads TGTGCCAGCAGCGTAGAAAATCGGGGGTACAATGAGCAGTTCTTC. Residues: CASSVENRGYNEQFF.

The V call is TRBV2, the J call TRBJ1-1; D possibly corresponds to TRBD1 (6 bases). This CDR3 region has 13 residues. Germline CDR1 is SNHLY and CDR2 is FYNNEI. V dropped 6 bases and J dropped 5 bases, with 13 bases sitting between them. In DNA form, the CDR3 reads TGTGCCAGCAGGCACAGGGCGGGGACTGAAGCTTTCTTT. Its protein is CASRHRAGTEAFF.

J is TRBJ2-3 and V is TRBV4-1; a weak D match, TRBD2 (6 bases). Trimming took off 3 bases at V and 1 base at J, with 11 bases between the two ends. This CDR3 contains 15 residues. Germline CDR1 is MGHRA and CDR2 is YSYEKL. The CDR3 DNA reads TGCGCCAGCAGCCACCCATGGGGGGGCACAGATACGCAGTATTTT. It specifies CASSHPWGGTDTQYF.

CDR3 region: CATSDLLGLAASYEQYV. The CDR3 DNA reads as TGTGCCACCAGTGATTTGCTGGGGTTGGCAGCCTCCTACGAGCAGTACGTC. The rearrangement links TRBV24-1 to TRBJ2-7; no definite D call. The V and J ends lost 0 bases and 0 bases respectively, with 14 bases between them. This CDR3 has 17 amino acids. Germline CDR1 KGHDR, CDR2 SFDVKD.

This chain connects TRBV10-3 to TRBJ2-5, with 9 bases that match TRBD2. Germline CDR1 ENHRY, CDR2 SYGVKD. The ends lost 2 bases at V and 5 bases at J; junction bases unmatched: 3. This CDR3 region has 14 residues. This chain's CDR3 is CAISESGRWETQYF. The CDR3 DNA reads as TGTGCCATCAGTGAGAGCGGGAGGTGGGAGACCCAGTACTTC.

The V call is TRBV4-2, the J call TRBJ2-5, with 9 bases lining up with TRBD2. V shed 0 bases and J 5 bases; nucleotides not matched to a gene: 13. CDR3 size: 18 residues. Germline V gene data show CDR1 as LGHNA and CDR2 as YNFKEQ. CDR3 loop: CASSQEYSAGGYFETQYF. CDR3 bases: TGTGCCAGCAGCCAAGAATATTCCGCGGGAGGGTATTTTGAGACCCAGTACTTC.

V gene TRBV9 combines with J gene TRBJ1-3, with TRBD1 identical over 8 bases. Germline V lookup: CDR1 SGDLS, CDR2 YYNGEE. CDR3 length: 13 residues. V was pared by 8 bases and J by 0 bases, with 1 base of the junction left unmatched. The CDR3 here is CASGTGSGNTIYF. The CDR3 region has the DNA TGTGCCAGTGGGACAGGCTCTGGAAACACCATATATTTT.

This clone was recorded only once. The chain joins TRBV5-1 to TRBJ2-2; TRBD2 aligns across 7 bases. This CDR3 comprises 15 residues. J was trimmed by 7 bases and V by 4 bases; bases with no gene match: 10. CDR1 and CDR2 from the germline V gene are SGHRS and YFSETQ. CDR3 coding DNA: TGCGCCAGCAGCCTCCGGACTAGTCGGGGCGGGGAGCTGTTTTTT. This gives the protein CASSLRTSRGGELFF.

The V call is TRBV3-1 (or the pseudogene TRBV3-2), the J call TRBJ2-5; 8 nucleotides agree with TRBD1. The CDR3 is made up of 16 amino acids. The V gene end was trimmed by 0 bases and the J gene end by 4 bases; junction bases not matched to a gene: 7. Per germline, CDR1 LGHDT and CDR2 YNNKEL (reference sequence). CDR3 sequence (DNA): TGTGCCAGCAGCCAAGATGGGACAGGACTTCGAGAGACCCAGTACTTC. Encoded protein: CASSQDGTGLRETQYF.

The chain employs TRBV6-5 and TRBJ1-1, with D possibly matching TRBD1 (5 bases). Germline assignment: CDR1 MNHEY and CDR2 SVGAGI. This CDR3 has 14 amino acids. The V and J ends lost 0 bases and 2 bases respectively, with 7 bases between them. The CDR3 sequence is CASSYSDTNTEAFF. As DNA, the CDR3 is TGTGCCAGCAGTTACTCGGACACTAACACTGAAGCTTTCTTT.

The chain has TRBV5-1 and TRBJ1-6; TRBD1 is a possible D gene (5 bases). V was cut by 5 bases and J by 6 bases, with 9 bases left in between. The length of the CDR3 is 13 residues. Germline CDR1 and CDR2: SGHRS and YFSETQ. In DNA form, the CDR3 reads TGCGCCAGCAGAGGGACGGCTAATTCACCCCTCCACTTT. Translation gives CASRGTANSPLHF.

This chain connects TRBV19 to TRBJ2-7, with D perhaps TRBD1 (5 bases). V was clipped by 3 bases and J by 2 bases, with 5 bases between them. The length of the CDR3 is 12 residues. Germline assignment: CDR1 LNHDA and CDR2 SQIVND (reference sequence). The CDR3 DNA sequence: TGTGCCAGTAGTATGGGGCCCTACGAGCAGTACTTC. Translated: CASSMGPYEQYF. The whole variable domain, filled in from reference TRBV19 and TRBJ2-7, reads DGGITQSPKYLFRKEGQNVTLSCEQNLNHDAMYWYRQDPGQGLRLIYYSQIVNDFQKGDIAEGYSVSREKKESFPLTVTSAQKNPTAFYLCASSMGPYEQYFGPGTRLTVT.

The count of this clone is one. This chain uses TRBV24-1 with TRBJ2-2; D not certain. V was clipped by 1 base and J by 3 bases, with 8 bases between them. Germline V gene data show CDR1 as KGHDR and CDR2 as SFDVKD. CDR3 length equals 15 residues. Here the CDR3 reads CATSDFGRDTGELFF. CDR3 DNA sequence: TGTGCCACCAGTGATTTCGGACGGGACACCGGGGAGCTGTTTTTT.

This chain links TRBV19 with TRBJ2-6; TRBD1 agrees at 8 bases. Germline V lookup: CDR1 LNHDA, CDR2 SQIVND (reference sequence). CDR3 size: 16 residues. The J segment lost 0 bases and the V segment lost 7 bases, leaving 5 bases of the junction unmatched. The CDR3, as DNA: TGTGCCAGTAAGGGGACAGGTGACTCTGGGGCCAACGTCCTGACTTTC. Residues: CASKGTGDSGANVLTF. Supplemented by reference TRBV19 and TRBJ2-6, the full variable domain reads DGGITQSPKYLFRKEGQNVTLSCEQNLNHDAMYWYRQDPGQGLRLIYYSQIVNDFQKGDIAEGYSVSREKKESFPLTVTSAQKNPTAFYLCASKGTGDSGANVLTFGAGSRLTVL.

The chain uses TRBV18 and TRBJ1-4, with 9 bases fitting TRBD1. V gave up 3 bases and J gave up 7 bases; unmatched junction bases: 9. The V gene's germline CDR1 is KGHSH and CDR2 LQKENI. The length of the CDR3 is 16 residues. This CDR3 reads CASSPSTGGSTEKLFF. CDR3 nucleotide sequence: TGTGCCAGCTCACCGTCGACAGGGGGTTCGACTGAAAAACTGTTTTTT.

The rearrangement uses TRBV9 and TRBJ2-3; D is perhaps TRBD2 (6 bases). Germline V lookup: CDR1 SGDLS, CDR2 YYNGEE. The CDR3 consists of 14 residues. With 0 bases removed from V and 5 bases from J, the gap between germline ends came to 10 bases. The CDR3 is CASSVGGAIDTQYF. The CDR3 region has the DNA TGTGCCAGCAGCGTAGGCGGGGCCATAGATACGCAGTATTTT.

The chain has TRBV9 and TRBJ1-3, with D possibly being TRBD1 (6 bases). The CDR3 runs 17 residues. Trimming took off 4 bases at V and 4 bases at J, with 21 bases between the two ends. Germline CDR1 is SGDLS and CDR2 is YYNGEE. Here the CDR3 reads CASSPRDIITHGNTIYF. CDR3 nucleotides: TGTGCCAGCAGCCCCCGGGACATAATCACTCACGGAAACACCATATATTTT. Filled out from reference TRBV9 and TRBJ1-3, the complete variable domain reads DSGVTQTPKHLITATGQRVTLRCSPRSGDLSVYWYQQSLDQGLQFLIQYYNGEERAKGNILERFSAQQFPDLHSELNLSSLELGDSALYFCASSPRDIITHGNTIYFGEGSWLTVV.

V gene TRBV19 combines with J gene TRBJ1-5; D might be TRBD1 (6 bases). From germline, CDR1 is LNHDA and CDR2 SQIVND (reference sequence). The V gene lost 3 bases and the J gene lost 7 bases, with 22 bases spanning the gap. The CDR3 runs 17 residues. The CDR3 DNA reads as TGTGCCAGTAGTATGGGTTCAGGGGAGTTAACGAGGCAGCCCCAGCATTTT. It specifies CASSMGSGELTRQPQHF.